This T cell receptor (beta chain) derives from a study of vaccination and CD4 T cells after COVID-19. Germline V gives CDR1 SGHAT, CDR2 FQNNGV. V trimming: 2 bases; J trimming: 12 bases; junction bases outside the gene matches: 5. The CDR3 length is 12 residues. Oncomine TCR Beta short-read sequencing was applied to DNA from cultured CD4+ T cells. Each CDR3 protein gets one entry after TCRdb re-called the PCR reads with MiXCR. The data show around 18,000 distinct CDR3 sequences, 35% to 45% seen once. As to this clonotype: Its antigen is as yet unknown.

Treatment reported: roughly ten-day PBMC culture with coronavirus spike peptide pools or control peptides (ViraFEST assay). Whole-study results and caveats: Median numbers of SARS-CoV-2-reactive clonotypes increased from approximately 21 to 40 (not a significant change). Convalescent patients had a median around 89% of reactive clones appearing only post-vaccination. Vaccine-specific clones numbering 304 of 307 showed spike mono-reactivity in convalescent patients.

J is TRBJ2-5 and V is TRBV11-2, with 8 bases lining up with TRBD1. This TCR derives from a human donor who had recovered from COVID-19. Sequencing was carried out using CD4+ T cells from blood, cultured in vitro. CDR3 region: CASSLNMDREYF. CDR3 DNA sequence: TGTGCCAGCAGCTTAAACATGGACAGGGAGTACTTC. Using reference TRBV11-2 and TRBJ2-5 for the parts outside the CDR3, the full variable domain is EAGVAQSPRYKIIEKRQSVAFWCNPISGHATLYWYQQILGQGPKLLIQFQNNGVVDDSQLPKDRFSAERLKGVDSTLKIQPAKLEDSAVYLCASSLNMDREYFGPGTRLLVL.